One sample yielded the 32 T cell receptor beta chains listed below, sequenced in a study of blood T cell repertoires in COVID-19 (TCRdb year 2020). Receptor libraries were prepared by the immunoSEQ multiplex PCR assay. The immuneACCESS repertoire file appears here via TCRdb, limited to in-frame rearrangements. These files lack a portion of the clones; in checked studies, under half of the deficit traces to unresolved V genes, and the cause of the others is not known. The sample records about 180,000 clones, 65% to 90% of which are singletons. The ten largest clones add up to roughly 15% of the sample. The source material was PBMCs or T cells enriched from blood (not recorded which). The receptors derive from a man over 45 who had recovered from COVID-19.

This chain connects TRBV5-1 to TRBJ2-1; D possibly corresponds to TRBD1 (6 bases). Germline CDR1 is SGHRS and CDR2 is YFSETQ. The V end lost 5 bases, the J end lost 1 base, and 10 bases lay between the germline ends. The CDR3 is made up of 14 amino acids. The chain's CDR3 is CASSVQGSYNEQFF. CDR3 in DNA: TGCGCCAGCAGTGTACAGGGATCCTACAATGAGCAGTTCTTC.

The chain joins TRBV2 to TRBJ1-5, with D possibly being TRBD1 (6 bases). CDR3 length equals 15 residues. The germline gives CDR1 SNHLY, CDR2 FYNNEI. Trimming removed 6 bases at V and 0 bases at J, with 12 bases between. The CDR3 sequence: CASSPNRASNQPQHF. CDR3 DNA: TGTGCCAGCAGCCCAAACAGGGCTAGCAATCAGCCCCAGCATTTT.

The chain carries TRBV5-1 and TRBJ2-7; 10 bases align to TRBD1. The CDR3 covers 14 residues. Germline CDR1 reads SGHRS; CDR2 reads YFSETQ. The J segment lost 4 bases and the V segment lost 7 bases, leaving 8 bases of the junction unmatched. The CDR3 sequence is CASEPGQGRYEQYF. CDR3 DNA sequence: TGCGCCAGCGAACCGGGACAGGGGCGATACGAGCAGTACTTC.

This chain uses TRBV3-1 (or the pseudogene TRBV3-2) with TRBJ2-7; 7 nucleotides match TRBD1. This CDR3 is built from 13 residues. The germline V gene encodes CDR1 LGHDT and CDR2 YNNKEL (reference sequence). The junction had 7 bases not matched to a gene; V was cut back by 4 bases and J by 7 bases. Here the CDR3 DNA reads TGTGCCAGCAGCCCAGGACAGGTGGGGGAGCAGTACTTC. It codes for CASSPGQVGEQYF.

The chain is built from TRBV9 and TRBJ1-1, with TRBD1 matching 9 bases. Germline V gene lookup returns CDR1 SGDLS and CDR2 YYNGEE. The CDR3 runs to 14 residues. Trimming took 4 bases from V and 7 from J; bases not matched to a gene: 8. The CDR3, as DNA: TGTGCCAGCAGCTTGGGACAGGGAGGGGGTGAAGCTTTCTTT. Amino acid sequence: CASSLGQGGGEAFF.

The gene calls are TRBV3-1 (or the pseudogene TRBV3-2) and TRBJ1-3; no clear D gene. CDR1 and CDR2 from the germline V gene are LGHDT and YNNKEL (reference sequence). CDR3 length equals 18 residues. The germline V and J ends were trimmed by 2 bases and 3 bases, with 20 bases remaining between them. This CDR3 reads CASSQNADGLFRGNTIYF. The CDR3 DNA reads as TGTGCCAGCAGCCAAAACGCAGACGGACTGTTTCGTGGAAACACCATATATTTT.

The rearrangement uses TRBV25-1 and TRBJ1-4; D is perhaps TRBD1 (5 bases). V lost 3 bases, J lost 2 bases, and 19 bases lay in between. The germline V gene encodes CDR1 MGHDK and CDR2 SYGVNS. The CDR3 is 18 residues long. The CDR3, as DNA: TGTGCCAGCAGTGATGACGGGGGTCGCATGCGGACTAATGAAAAACTGTTTTTT. Amino acid sequence: CASSDDGGRMRTNEKLFF.

The gene calls are TRBV18 and TRBJ2-3; 12 bases agree with TRBD2. CDR3 length equals 17 residues. Unmatched junction bases numbered 6, after V lost 5 bases and J lost 0 bases. Germline-derived CDR1 and CDR2 are KGHSH and LQKENI. The CDR3 DNA is TGTGCCAGCTCAGCCCGGACTAGCGGGGATAGCACAGATACGCAGTATTTT. This encodes CASSARTSGDSTDTQYF.

This chain connects TRBV3-1 (or the pseudogene TRBV3-2) to TRBJ2-3; tentatively, D is TRBD2 (6 bases). Per germline, CDR1 LGHDT and CDR2 YNNKEL (reference sequence). The V end was cut by 2 bases, the J end by 5 bases, with 14 bases between. The CDR3 is 15 amino acids. The CDR3 region is CASSQPLGRGDTQYF. The DNA of the CDR3 is TGTGCCAGCAGCCAACCCCTGGGGCGGGGAGATACGCAGTATTTT.

The chain couples TRBV4-2 to TRBJ2-3, with 8 bases fitting TRBD2. The CDR3 consists of 19 residues. Germline V gene data show CDR1 as LGHNA and CDR2 as YNFKEQ. With 0 bases clipped from V and 0 bases from J, the junction kept 11 bases outside the gene matches. The CDR3 loop reads CASSQEISGATSSTDTQYF. Here the CDR3 DNA reads TGTGCCAGCAGCCAAGAAATTAGCGGGGCAACTTCTAGCACAGATACGCAGTATTTT.

J is TRBJ2-4 and V is TRBV3-1 (or the pseudogene TRBV3-2), with D hard to call. This CDR3 is built from 13 residues. Germline values: CDR1 LGHDT, CDR2 YNNKEL (reference sequence). Trimming cost V 3 bases and J 12 bases, with 15 bases left between them. CDR3 region: CASSQWNLGAQYF. As DNA, the CDR3 is TGTGCCAGCAGCCAGTGGAACCTGGGCGCTCAGTACTTC.

The V call is TRBV6-5, the J call TRBJ2-1, with 8 bases lining up with TRBD2. Trimming at V came to 8 bases and at J to 0 bases, leaving 3 bases not matched to a gene. Germline V CDR1 and CDR2: MNHEY, SVGAGI. The CDR3 runs 14 residues. The CDR3 region is CASRSGSSYNEQFF. The DNA of the CDR3 is TGTGCCAGCCGCAGCGGGAGCTCCTACAATGAGCAGTTCTTC.

This chain links TRBV10-1 with TRBJ2-3; D is possibly TRBD1 (6 bases). CDR3 size: 15 residues. Germline-derived CDR1 and CDR2 are WNHNN and SYGVQD (reference sequence). V was trimmed by 8 bases and J by 5 bases, leaving 20 bases between them. CDR3 DNA sequence: TGCGCCAGCTCCAACCACGGACAGAGGGGAGATACGCAGTATTTT. Its translation: CASSNHGQRGDTQYF.

This clone was detected only a few times. V and J are TRBV25-1 and TRBJ1-6; 9 bases match TRBD1. Germline CDR1 reads MGHDK; CDR2 reads SYGVNS. J gave up 9 bases and V 4 bases, and 4 bases lay outside the gene matches. This CDR3 comprises 14 residues. CDR3 residues: CASSGTGVTSPLHF. The CDR3 bases are TGTGCCAGCAGTGGGACAGGGGTCACTTCACCCCTCCACTTT.

The chain couples TRBV18 to TRBJ1-1; 7 bases map to TRBD1. The CDR3 extends over 13 amino acids. Germline CDR1 is KGHSH and CDR2 is LQKENI. The V segment lost 6 bases and the J segment 6 bases; nucleotides outside the gene matches: 7. CDR3 DNA: TGTGCCAGCTCCCCCGACAGGGACGCTGAAGCTTTCTTT. Protein product: CASSPDRDAEAFF.

The gene calls are TRBV2 and TRBJ1-3; D might be TRBD1 (5 bases). This CDR3 comprises 14 residues. Germline V gene data show CDR1 as SNHLY and CDR2 as FYNNEI. Deletions cut 7 bases from V and 1 base from J, with 11 bases between. Here the CDR3 reads CASTARGSGNTIYF. The CDR3 DNA sequence: TGTGCCAGCACCGCTCGGGGGTCTGGAAACACCATATATTTT.

This rearrangement joins TRBV28 to TRBJ2-2, with D possibly being TRBD1 (7 bases). V lost 7 bases and J lost 4, with 16 bases in between. The CDR3 extends over 15 amino acids. Germline V gene lookup returns CDR1 MDHEN and CDR2 SYDVKM. CDR3 sequence: CASTGGGIGTGELFF. CDR3 DNA sequence: TGTGCCAGCACAGGGGGAGGCATTGGCACCGGGGAGCTGTTTTTT.

The chain recombines TRBV30 with TRBJ1-1; no reliable D call. Looked up from germline, CDR1 is GTSNPN and CDR2 is SVGIG (reference sequence). V was trimmed by 2 bases and J by 8 bases, leaving 12 bases between them. The CDR3 spans 12 residues. CDR3 bases: TGTGCCTGGAGTACAAACACCGCAGAAGCTTTCTTT. This sequence encodes CAWSTNTAEAFF.

This sequence joins TRBV5-1 and TRBJ2-2, with a tentative D call TRBD2 (5 bases). The V and J ends lost 4 bases and 4 bases respectively, with 11 bases between them. The CDR3 covers 14 residues. CDR1 is SGHRS, CDR2 YFSETQ, per germline. The CDR3 coding sequence is TGCGCCAGCAGCCCGGGGTCTATCACCGGGGAGCTGTTTTTT. Protein sequence: CASSPGSITGELFF. Filled out from reference TRBV5-1 and TRBJ2-2, the complete variable domain reads KAGVTQTPRYLIKTRGQQVTLSCSPISGHRSVSWYQQTPGQGLQFLFEYFSETQRNKGNFPGRFSGRQFSNSRSEMNVSTLELGDSALYLCASSPGSITGELFFGEGSRLTVL.

This chain uses TRBV3-1 (or the pseudogene TRBV3-2) with TRBJ1-2; maybe TRBD1 (5 bases). Trimming removed 3 bases at V and 5 bases at J, with 16 bases between. The CDR3 consists of 15 residues. Per the germline V gene, CDR1 is LGHDT and CDR2 is YNNKEL (reference sequence). Here the CDR3 reads CASSHSGGAGYGYTF. CDR3 sequence (DNA): TGTGCCAGCAGCCACAGTGGAGGGGCGGGTTATGGCTACACCTTC.

The J gene is TRBJ1-2, the V gene TRBV15; possible D gene TRBD1, 6 bases. V was pared by 4 bases and J by 6 bases, with 21 bases between. CDR1 and CDR2 from the germline V gene are LNHNV and YYDKDF (reference sequence). There are 16 residues in the CDR3. Here the CDR3 reads CATSNGKRQDSNGYTF. DNA for the CDR3: TGTGCCACCAGCAACGGTAAGAGACAGGACTCGAATGGCTACACCTTC.

CDR3 residues: CASSPKSSGANVLTF. The CDR3 DNA reads as TGTGCCAGCAGTCCCAAGAGCTCTGGGGCCAACGTCCTGACTTTC. V usage is TRBV14 and J usage is TRBJ2-6; D call uncertain. Deletions cut 6 bases from V and 0 bases from J, with 9 bases between. The length of the CDR3 is 15 residues. The germline V gene has CDR1 SGHDN and CDR2 FVKESK.

The chain employs TRBV6-5 and TRBJ2-7, with D tentatively TRBD1 (6 bases). This CDR3 contains 15 residues. The V gene's germline CDR1 is MNHEY and CDR2 SVGAGI. Trimming cost V 6 bases and J 3 bases, with 18 bases left between them. The CDR3 sequence is CASRGAQKIIYEQYF. The DNA of the CDR3 is TGTGCCAGCAGGGGGGCACAGAAAATTATCTACGAGCAGTACTTC.

The rearrangement joins TRBV6-5 to TRBJ1-2; 8 bases align to TRBD1. CDR1 is MNHEY and CDR2 is SVGAGI in the germline V gene. The CDR3 sequence is 14 residues long. The junction had 9 bases not matched to a gene; V was cut back by 5 bases and J by 7 bases. Here the CDR3 reads CASSIRTGLFGYTF. The CDR3 bases are TGTGCCAGCAGTATCCGGACAGGGTTATTTGGCTACACCTTC.

The rearrangement joins TRBV7-2 to TRBJ2-3, with 11 nucleotides matching TRBD2. Unmatched junction bases numbered 5, after V lost 1 base and J lost 8 bases. Germline V gene data show CDR1 as SGHTA and CDR2 as FQGNSA. The CDR3 is 15 amino acids. The DNA for the CDR3 is TGTGCCAGCAGCTTAGGACTAGCGGGGCAGAGTACGCAGTATTTT. Protein sequence: CASSLGLAGQSTQYF.

The rearrangement uses TRBV28 and TRBJ1-2; 9 nucleotides align to TRBD1. This CDR3 is built from 15 residues. Germline CDR1 reads MDHEN; CDR2 reads SYDVKM. With V trimmed by 6 bases and J by 7 bases, 12 bases remained unmatched. CDR3 residues: CASRGLGQGIGGYTF. The CDR3 DNA follows: TGTGCCAGCAGGGGCCTGGGACAGGGTATTGGTGGCTACACCTTC.

Comments on this clone: The same CDR3 arises from other DNA sequences in this sample as well. V usage is TRBV10-3 and J usage is TRBJ1-5, with 8 bases matching TRBD1. The junction had 4 bases not matched to a gene; V was cut back by 3 bases and J by 6 bases. The CDR3 is 14 residues long. Germline loops: CDR1 ENHRY, CDR2 SYGVKD. The CDR3 spells CAISEGQGGQPQHF. Written as DNA, the CDR3 is TGTGCCATCAGTGAAGGACAGGGCGGTCAGCCCCAGCATTTT.

The rearrangement links TRBV5-1 to TRBJ1-1, with a weak D call TRBD1 (6 bases). The CDR3 is 13 amino acids. Germline values: CDR1 SGHRS, CDR2 YFSETQ. V was pared by 6 bases and J by 5 bases, with 14 bases between. CDR3 protein: CASTLQGGTEAFF. CDR3 nucleotide sequence: TGCGCCAGCACCCTACAGGGAGGGACTGAAGCTTTCTTT.

V usage is TRBV9 and J usage is TRBJ2-3; TRBD2 matches 13 bases. V lost 3 bases, J lost 9 bases, and 7 bases stayed unmatched. CDR1 and CDR2 (germline): SGDLS, YYNGEE. The CDR3 totals 15 residues. CDR3 DNA sequence: TGTGCCAGCAGCGCCGCAACTAGCGGGGGGGCGACGCAGTATTTT. Its protein product is CASSAATSGGATQYF.

The chain uses TRBV28 and TRBJ2-3; D is ambiguous. Germline V CDR1 and CDR2: MDHEN, SYDVKM. The CDR3 runs 13 residues. V was shortened by 10 bases and J by 2 bases, with 13 bases between the two germline ends. The CDR3 sequence: CAMGKSHTDTQYF. Here the CDR3 DNA reads TGTGCCATGGGCAAAAGTCACACAGATACGCAGTATTTT.

The chain is built from TRBV3-1 (or the pseudogene TRBV3-2) and TRBJ2-3; TRBD2 matches 11 bases. The CDR3 has 14 residues. Germline assignment: CDR1 LGHDT and CDR2 YNNKEL (reference sequence). The ends lost 6 bases at V and 5 bases at J; junction bases unmatched: 4. The DNA of the CDR3 is TGTGCCAGCAGTAATAGCGGGGGGGAAGATACGCAGTATTTT. This encodes CASSNSGGEDTQYF.

The CDR3 DNA reads as TGTGCCAGCAGCCAAAGGACTAGCGGGGGTGGAAGTGGTGGGACCCAGTACTTC. Its translation: CASSQRTSGGGSGGTQYF. This chain uses TRBV7-8 with TRBJ2-5; 13 bases line up with TRBD2. V gave up 5 bases and J gave up 7 bases; unmatched junction bases: 16. CDR1 SGHVS and CDR2 FQNEAQ come from the germline V gene. The CDR3 has 18 residues.